Below are 22 T cell receptor beta chains sequenced from a single sample in a study of CD4+ T cells in melanoma. The repertoire was sequenced with immunoSEQ multiplex PCR; TCRdb's copy has only in-frame clones and lacks some. This table holds about 11,000 clones, roughly two thirds found once. The sequenced material came from cells from a culture (not recorded whether cultured in vitro). These receptors were obtained from a human donor with melanoma.

This clone was counted only a few times. The chain couples TRBV7-9 to TRBJ1-1; D is unresolved. The CDR3 length is 14 residues. Germline CDR1 SEHNR, CDR2 FQNEAQ (reference sequence). The V end lost 6 bases, the J end lost 1 base, and 12 bases lay between the germline ends. The DNA for the CDR3 is TGTGCCAGCAGATCCCGACATCCGAACACTGAAGCTTTCTTT. Its translation is CASRSRHPNTEAFF.

The J gene is TRBJ2-5, the V gene TRBV4-2; D may be TRBD1 (6 bases). The V gene lost 0 bases and the J gene lost 0 bases, with 14 bases spanning the gap. Germline V CDR1 and CDR2: LGHNA, YNFKEQ. CDR3 length equals 17 residues. CDR3 sequence: CASSQDNGDMYQETQYF. The DNA for the CDR3 is TGTGCCAGCAGCCAAGATAACGGGGACATGTACCAAGAGACCCAGTACTTC.

This clone has a single count. CDR3 nucleotide sequence: TGTGCCAGCAGCGAAAAGACTCGTAACAGGGAACCCGGGGAGCTGTTTTTT. Translation: CASSEKTRNREPGELFF. The chain carries TRBV7-9 and TRBJ2-2, with D perhaps matching TRBD1 (6 bases). CDR1 and CDR2 from the germline V gene are SEHNR and FQNEAQ (reference sequence). CDR3 length: 17 amino acids. Trimming stripped 5 bases from V and 6 bases from J, with 22 bases between.

The sample holds one count of this clone. V gene TRBV7-8 combines with J gene TRBJ2-5; D tentatively reads TRBD1 or TRBD2 (6 bases each). The germline V gene encodes CDR1 SGHVS and CDR2 FQNEAQ. The CDR3 has 15 residues. V was clipped by 2 bases and J by 1 base, with 11 bases between them. CDR3 in DNA: TGTGCCAGCAGCTTATTGTCGGGGGCCCAAGAGACCCAGTACTTC. This translates into CASSLLSGAQETQYF.

In its sample, this clone was seen a few times. V gene TRBV19 combines with J gene TRBJ1-2; no definite D call. Germline lookup yields CDR1 LNHDA and CDR2 SQIVND (reference sequence). CDR3 length: 12 residues. Trimming took 6 bases from V and 5 from J, leaving 10 bases between them. The CDR3 nucleotides are TGTGCCAGTAGCAATGGGAGATATGGCTACACCTTC. Amino acids: CASSNGRYGYTF. Full variable domain (outside the CDR3, taken from reference TRBV19 and TRBJ1-2): DGGITQSPKYLFRKEGQNVTLSCEQNLNHDAMYWYRQDPGQGLRLIYYSQIVNDFQKGDIAEGYSVSREKKESFPLTVTSAQKNPTAFYLCASSNGRYGYTFGSGTRLTVV.

This rearrangement joins TRBV5-4 to TRBJ2-5; either TRBD1 or TRBD2 may supply D (5 bases each). The germline gives CDR1 SGHNT, CDR2 YYREEE (reference sequence). V gave up 1 base and J gave up 2 bases, with 15 bases separating them. The CDR3 is made up of 16 amino acids. The CDR3 protein is CASSLRGRDEQETQYF. CDR3 coding DNA: TGTGCCAGCAGCTTGAGAGGACGGGACGAACAAGAGACCCAGTACTTC.

The chain couples TRBV4-1 to TRBJ1-5, with D hard to call. This CDR3 has 13 residues. Trimming removed 1 base at V and 3 bases at J, with 4 bases between. Looked up from germline, CDR1 is MGHRA and CDR2 is YSYEKL. CDR3 nucleotides: TGCGCCAGCAGCCAAGCGGCCAATCAGCCCCAGCATTTT. It translates to CASSQAANQPQHF.

This clone has more than one count but fewer than ten. V usage is TRBV7-9 and J usage is TRBJ2-1; 9 positions agree with TRBD1. The V gene end was trimmed by 5 bases and the J gene end by 2 bases; junction bases not matched to a gene: 4. The CDR3 has 15 amino acids. From germline, CDR1 is SEHNR and CDR2 FQNEAQ (reference sequence). The CDR3 sequence: CASSRTGGPYNEQFF. For the CDR3, the DNA is TGTGCCAGCAGCCGTACAGGGGGCCCCTACAATGAGCAGTTCTTC.

V usage is TRBV7-9 and J usage is TRBJ2-3; D may correspond to TRBD1 or TRBD2 (5 bases each). This CDR3 contains 18 residues. Germline assignment: CDR1 SEHNR and CDR2 FQNEAQ (reference sequence). V lost 3 bases to trimming and J lost 1 base, with 20 bases between them. CDR3 in DNA: TGTGCCAGCAGCTTTAGCGTAACGTTCATGGGACGCACAGATACGCAGTATTTT. Translated, it gives CASSFSVTFMGRTDTQYF.

The chain employs TRBV5-6 and TRBJ2-3; the D gene is possibly TRBD1 (6 bases). This CDR3 contains 16 residues. In germline, CDR1 is SGHDT, CDR2 YYEEEE. Trimming took off 1 base at V and 2 bases at J, with 14 bases between the two ends. CDR3 in DNA: TGTGCCAGCAGCTTGACAGGGCGCTACTACACAGATACGCAGTATTTT. The encoded protein is CASSLTGRYYTDTQYF.

V is TRBV20-1 and J is TRBJ1-1; 8 positions agree with TRBD1. The V segment lost 6 bases and the J segment 8 bases; nucleotides outside the gene matches: 5. Germline V gives CDR1 DFQATT, CDR2 SNEGSKA (reference sequence). The CDR3 extends over 11 amino acids. The CDR3: CSALGQAEAFF. DNA for the CDR3: TGCAGTGCATTGGGACAGGCGGAAGCTTTCTTT.

V and J are TRBV20-1 and TRBJ1-1, with 8 bases lining up with TRBD1. V trimming: 5 bases; J trimming: 11 bases; junction bases outside the gene matches: 7. Germline CDR1 DFQATT, CDR2 SNEGSKA (reference sequence). This CDR3 region has 11 residues. In DNA, the CDR3 is TGCAGTGCTGTCAGGGGGCGCCGGGCTTTCTTT. Its protein product is CSAVRGRRAFF.

The chain couples TRBV18 to TRBJ2-5; unclear D gene. This CDR3 has 13 residues. In germline, CDR1 is KGHSH, CDR2 LQKENI. V was shortened by 2 bases and J by 0 bases, with 4 bases between the two germline ends. CDR3 amino acids: CASSPTDQETQYF. CDR3 DNA sequence: TGTGCCAGCTCACCAACAGACCAAGAGACCCAGTACTTC.

This clone was counted between two and nine times. The V and J genes are TRBV5-1 and TRBJ2-7, with TRBD2 identical over 7 bases. The CDR3 totals 14 residues. Per the germline V gene, CDR1 is SGHRS and CDR2 is YFSETQ. V dropped 4 bases and J dropped 6; count of bases not matched to a gene: 10. The CDR3: CASSPSGAEIEQYF. CDR3 nucleotides: TGCGCCAGCAGCCCGAGCGGGGCCGAGATCGAGCAGTACTTC.

The chain is built from TRBV6-5 and TRBJ2-7; possibly TRBD1 for D (5 bases). The CDR3 covers 12 residues. V shed 6 bases and J shed 3 bases, with 9 bases lying between them. Germline-derived CDR1 and CDR2 are MNHEY and SVGAGI. CDR3 DNA: TGTGCCAGCAGACGGACAAGCTACGAGCAGTACTTC. Encoded protein: CASRRTSYEQYF.

This chain's CDR3 is CAWRTGAGTGELFF. CDR3 DNA sequence: TGTGCCTGGAGGACAGGGGCGGGCACCGGGGAGCTGTTTTTT. The chain is built from TRBV30 and TRBJ2-2; 8 bases match TRBD1. Losses at the gene ends were 3 bases for V and 4 bases for J; bases not matched to a gene: 4. The germline gives CDR1 GTSNPN, CDR2 SVGIG (reference sequence). The CDR3 extends over 14 amino acids.

The chain carries TRBV4-1 and TRBJ2-1; 15 bases align to TRBD2. CDR1 and CDR2 (germline): MGHRA, YSYEKL. V lost 4 bases, J lost 3 bases, and 10 bases stayed unmatched. There are 19 residues in the CDR3. CDR3 DNA sequence: TGCGCCAGCAGCCCATTTAGGACTAGCGGGGGGGGATTCTACAATGAGCAGTTCTTC. This gives the protein CASSPFRTSGGGFYNEQFF.

The chain joins TRBV6-6 to TRBJ2-3; 11 nucleotides match TRBD2. Looked up from germline, CDR1 is MNHNY and CDR2 is SVGAGI (reference sequence). The CDR3 length is 15 residues. The J segment lost 2 bases and the V segment lost 5 bases, leaving 3 bases of the junction unmatched. CDR3 DNA: TGTGCCAGCAGTGGGACTAGCGGTATCACAGATACGCAGTATTTT. Translation gives CASSGTSGITDTQYF.

This clone has just one count. V and J are TRBV5-6 and TRBJ1-4; D is possibly TRBD1 (5 bases). The CDR3 has 13 residues. Looked up from germline, CDR1 is SGHDT and CDR2 is YYEEEE. With 3 bases removed from V and 6 bases from J, the gap between germline ends came to 9 bases. As DNA, the CDR3 is TGTGCCAGCAGCTGGGGGGGTTATGAAAAACTGTTTTTT. Translating it yields CASSWGGYEKLFF.

This CDR3 reads CSVTTGNPYEQYF. Written as DNA, the CDR3 is TGCAGCGTGACGACAGGGAACCCCTACGAGCAGTACTTC. This chain connects TRBV29-1 to TRBJ2-7, with 7 bases that match TRBD1. CDR3 length equals 13 residues. V was clipped by 6 bases and J by 2 bases; unmatched bases: 7. The germline V gene encodes CDR1 SQVTM and CDR2 ANQGSEA.

In its sample, this clone was seen a few times. The chain recombines TRBV5-5 with TRBJ1-6, with D unclear. Germline-derived CDR1 and CDR2 are SGHKS and YYEKEE (reference sequence). CDR3 length equals 16 residues. Trimming removed 4 bases at V and 8 bases at J, with 19 bases between. CDR3 amino acids: CASSPPGGRGDSPLHF. In DNA, the CDR3 is TGTGCCAGCAGCCCCCCGGGAGGACGGGGTGATTCACCCCTCCACTTT.

The chain has TRBV2 and TRBJ2-5, with 9 bases matching TRBD1. After removal of 5 bases from V and 2 bases from J, the junction contained 6 bases not matched to a gene. This CDR3 region has 15 residues. Germline V lookup: CDR1 SNHLY, CDR2 FYNNEI. DNA for the CDR3: TGTGCCAGCAGTTCACAGGGGGCGAAACAAGAGACCCAGTACTTC. It codes for CASSSQGAKQETQYF.